Listed below are T cell receptor beta chains from one sample, sequenced in a study of cytomegalovirus exposure and HLA in healthy donors. Sequencing used immunoSEQ multiplex PCR; TCRdb keeps in-frame clones, though not all of them. The sample holds around 130,000 clones, 81% seen once. Material for sequencing was PBMCs. All receptors derive from a man between 18 and 29 years old in good health and CMV-seronegative. Both conserved end residues are trimmed from each CDR3.

V: TRBV5-4; J: TRBJ2-7; length: 12; CDR3: ASSATGGMFEQY
V: TRBV7-9; J: TRBJ1-2; length: 13; CDR3: ASSLDGGIRQGYT
V: TRBV25-1; J: TRBJ1-1; length: 9; CDR3: ASSRGQGDF
V: TRBV7-8; J: TRBJ1-5; length: 14; CDR3: ASSLGDIGSVQPQH
V: TRBV19; J: TRBJ2-4; length: 15; CDR3: ASSPETGRLAKNIQY
V: TRBV19; J: TRBJ2-7; length: 12; CDR3: ASSMGTVEYEQY
V: TRBV6-1; J: TRBJ1-2; length: 11; CDR3: ASNRRGGDGYT
V: TRBV30; J: TRBJ1-1; length: 14; CDR3: AWSVLRENGNTEAF
V: TRBV30; J: .; length: 12; CDR3: AWKRQHLTYEQY
V: TRBV4-3; J: TRBJ2-7; length: 13; CDR3: ASSQEGRGGYEQY
V: TRBV6-4; J: TRBJ1-2; length: 11; CDR3: ASSDTGVHGYT
V: TRBV5-6; J: TRBJ2-1; length: 11; CDR3: ASRHKTSGEQF
V: TRBV5-1; J: TRBJ1-3; length: 13; CDR3: ASSTGQSAGNTIY
V: TRBV6-5; J: TRBJ1-2; length: 12; CDR3: ASSRYLVGDGYT
V: TRBV11-2; J: TRBJ1-1; length: 13; CDR3: ASSSPRGTLTEAF
V: TRBV5-4; J: TRBJ1-1; length: 11; CDR3: ASSPTGITEAF
V: TRBV7-9; J: TRBJ2-5; length: 10; CDR3: SSSFLQETQY
V: TRBV7-2; J: TRBJ2-1; length: 13; CDR3: ASSASGGAYNEQF
V: TRBV13; J: TRBJ1-1; length: 11; CDR3: ASKTDGDTEAF
V: TRBV4-1; J: TRBJ1-2; length: 15; CDR3: ASSQLGAWQFDYGYT
V: TRBV5-8; J: TRBJ1-4; length: 15; CDR3: AADTGGSSLTNEKLF